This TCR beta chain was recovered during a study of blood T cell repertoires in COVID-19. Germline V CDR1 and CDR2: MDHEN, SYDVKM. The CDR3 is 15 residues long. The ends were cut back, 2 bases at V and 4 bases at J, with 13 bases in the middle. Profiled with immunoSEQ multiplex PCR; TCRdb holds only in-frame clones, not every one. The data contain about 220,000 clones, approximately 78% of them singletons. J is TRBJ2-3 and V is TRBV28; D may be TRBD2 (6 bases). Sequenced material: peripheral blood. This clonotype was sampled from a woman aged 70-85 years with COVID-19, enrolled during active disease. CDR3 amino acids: CASSLGGTSSDTQYF. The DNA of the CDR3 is TGTGCCAGCAGTTTAGGGGGAACTAGCTCAGATACGCAGTATTTT.